The clone carrying this T cell receptor beta chain appeared a single time. Its specificity is not known. CDR1 is SGHRS and CDR2 is YFSETQ in the germline V gene. The CDR3 contains 16 residues. Trimming removed 0 bases from V and 4 bases from J, with 17 bases in between. This record comes from a study of shared clonotypes between healthy human individuals. Study in general: Researchers assigned three CD4 naive, three CD4 memory, two CD8 naive and one CD8 memory plate to each donor.

Study-wide results and limits: The study found about 5% of naive CD4 clonotypes shared across a few donors. An anticipated effect of sequencing depth on clonotype sharing among donors was recognized.

Some clones are missing from TCRdb's copy, which holds only in-frame ones; the method was immunoSEQ multiplex PCR. The data hold over a million clones, with more than 60% observed a single time. The sample comprised memory CD4+ T cells sorted from blood. As for subset: CD45RA-negative fraction. V and J are TRBV5-1 and TRBJ2-7; tentative D call: TRBD1 (8 bases). This TCR was sampled from a man younger than 35 in good health. Written as DNA, the CDR3 is TGCGCCAGCAGCTTGGGCAGCACAGGGGGGGCATACGAGCAGTACTTC. Its translation is CASSLGSTGGAYEQYF.